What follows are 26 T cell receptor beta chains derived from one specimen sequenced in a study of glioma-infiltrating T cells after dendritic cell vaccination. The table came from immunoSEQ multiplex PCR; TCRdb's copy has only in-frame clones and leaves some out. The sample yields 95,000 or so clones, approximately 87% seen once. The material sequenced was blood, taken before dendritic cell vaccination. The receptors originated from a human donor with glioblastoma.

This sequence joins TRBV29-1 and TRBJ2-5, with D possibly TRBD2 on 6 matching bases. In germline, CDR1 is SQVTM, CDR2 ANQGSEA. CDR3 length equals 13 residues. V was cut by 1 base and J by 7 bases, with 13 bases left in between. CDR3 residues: CSVEGGLSWTQYF. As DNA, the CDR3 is TGCAGCGTTGAAGGTGGACTATCGTGGACCCAGTACTTC.

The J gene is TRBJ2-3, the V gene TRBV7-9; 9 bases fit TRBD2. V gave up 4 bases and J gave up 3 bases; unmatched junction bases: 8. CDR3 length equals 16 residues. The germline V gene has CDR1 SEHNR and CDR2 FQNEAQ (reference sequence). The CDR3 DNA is TGTGCCAGCAGCTCAGGGATAGCGGGGGTAACAGATACGCAGTATTTT. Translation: CASSSGIAGVTDTQYF.

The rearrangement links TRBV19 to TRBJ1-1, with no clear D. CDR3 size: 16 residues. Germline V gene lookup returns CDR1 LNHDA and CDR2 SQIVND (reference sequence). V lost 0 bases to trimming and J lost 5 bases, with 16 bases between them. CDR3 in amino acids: CASSIDFKPERTEAFF. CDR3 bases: TGTGCCAGTAGTATAGATTTCAAGCCCGAACGAACTGAAGCTTTCTTT.

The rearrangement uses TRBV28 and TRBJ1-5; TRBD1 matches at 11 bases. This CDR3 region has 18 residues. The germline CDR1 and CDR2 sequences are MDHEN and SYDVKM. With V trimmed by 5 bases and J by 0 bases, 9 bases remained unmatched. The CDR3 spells CASSPGTGGSYSNQPQHF. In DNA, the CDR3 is TGTGCCAGCAGTCCCGGGACAGGGGGATCCTATAGCAATCAGCCCCAGCATTTT.

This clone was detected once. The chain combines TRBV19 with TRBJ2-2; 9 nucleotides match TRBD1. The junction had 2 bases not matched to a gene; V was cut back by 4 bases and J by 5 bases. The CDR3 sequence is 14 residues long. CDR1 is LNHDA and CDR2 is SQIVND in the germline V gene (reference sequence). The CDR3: CASSKTGGTGELFF. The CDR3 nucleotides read TGTGCCAGTAGTAAGACAGGGGGTACCGGGGAGCTGTTTTTT.

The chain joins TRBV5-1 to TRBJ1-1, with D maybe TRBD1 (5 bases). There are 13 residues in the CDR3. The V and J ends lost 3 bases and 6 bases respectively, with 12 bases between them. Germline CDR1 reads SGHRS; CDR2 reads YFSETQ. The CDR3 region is CASSSGTGAEAFF. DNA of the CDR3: TGCGCCAGCAGCTCTGGGACGGGGGCTGAAGCTTTCTTT.

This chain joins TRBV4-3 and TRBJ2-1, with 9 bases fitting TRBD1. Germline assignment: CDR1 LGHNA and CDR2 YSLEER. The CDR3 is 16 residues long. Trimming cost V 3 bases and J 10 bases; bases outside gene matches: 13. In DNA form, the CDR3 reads TGCGCCAGCAGCCAGGGGTCAGCGGGACAGGGATACGAGCAGTTCTTC. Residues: CASSQGSAGQGYEQFF.

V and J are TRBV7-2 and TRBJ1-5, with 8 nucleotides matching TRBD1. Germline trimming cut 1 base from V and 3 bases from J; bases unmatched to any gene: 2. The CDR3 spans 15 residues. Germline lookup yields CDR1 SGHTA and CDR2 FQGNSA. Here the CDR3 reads CASSLVTGANQPQHF. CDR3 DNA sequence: TGTGCCAGCAGCTTAGTGACAGGGGCCAATCAGCCCCAGCATTTT.

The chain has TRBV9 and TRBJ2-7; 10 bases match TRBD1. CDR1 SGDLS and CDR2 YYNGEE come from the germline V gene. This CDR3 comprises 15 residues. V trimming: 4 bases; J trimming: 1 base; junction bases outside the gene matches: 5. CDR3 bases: TGTGCCAGCAGCCTCCGGGACAGGGGTTCCTACGAGCAGTACTTC. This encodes CASSLRDRGSYEQYF.

CDR3 sequence reads: CASSLTGTEPYEQYF. The DNA of the CDR3 is TGTGCCAGCAGTCTTACCGGGACAGAGCCCTACGAGCAGTACTTC. This rearrangement joins TRBV27 to TRBJ2-7; 7 bases are shared with TRBD1. The CDR3 spans 15 residues. Losses at the gene ends were 5 bases for V and 2 bases for J; bases not matched to a gene: 9. Germline CDR1 MNHEY, CDR2 SMNVEV (reference sequence).

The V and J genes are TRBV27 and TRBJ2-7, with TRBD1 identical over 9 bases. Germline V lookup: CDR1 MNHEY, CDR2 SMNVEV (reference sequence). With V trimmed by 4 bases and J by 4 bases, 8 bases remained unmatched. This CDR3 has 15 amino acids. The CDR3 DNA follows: TGTGCCAGCAGTTCTGCATGGGACAGGGTATACGAGCAGTACTTC. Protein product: CASSSAWDRVYEQYF.

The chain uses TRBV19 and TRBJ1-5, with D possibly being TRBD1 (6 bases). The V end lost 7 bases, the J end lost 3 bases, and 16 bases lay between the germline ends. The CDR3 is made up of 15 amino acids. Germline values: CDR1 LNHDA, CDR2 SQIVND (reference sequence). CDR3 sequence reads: CASTLIGGFNQPQHF. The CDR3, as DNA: TGTGCCAGTACCCTCATAGGGGGTTTCAATCAGCCCCAGCATTTT.

In DNA, the CDR3 is TGTGCCAGCAGCCCGGGACAGCCAGATGGCTACACCTTC. Translating it yields CASSPGQPDGYTF. The chain recombines TRBV7-3 with TRBJ1-2, with TRBD1 identical over 7 bases. J lost 6 bases, V lost 5 bases, and 6 bases had no gene match. The CDR3 is made up of 13 amino acids. CDR1 is SGHTA, CDR2 FQGTGA, per germline.

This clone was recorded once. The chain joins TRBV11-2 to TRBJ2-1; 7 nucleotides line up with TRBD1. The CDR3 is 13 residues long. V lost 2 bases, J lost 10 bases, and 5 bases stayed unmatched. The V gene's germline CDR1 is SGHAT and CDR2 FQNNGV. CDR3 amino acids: CASSLQTGDEQFF. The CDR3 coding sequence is TGTGCCAGCAGCTTACAAACAGGGGACGAGCAGTTCTTC.

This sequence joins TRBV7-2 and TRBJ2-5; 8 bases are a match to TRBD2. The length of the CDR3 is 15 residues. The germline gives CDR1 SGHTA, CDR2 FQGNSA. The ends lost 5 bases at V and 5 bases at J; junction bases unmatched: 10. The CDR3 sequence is CASSLTSGGMETQYF. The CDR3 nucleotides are TGTGCCAGCAGCCTCACGTCGGGAGGGATGGAGACCCAGTACTTC. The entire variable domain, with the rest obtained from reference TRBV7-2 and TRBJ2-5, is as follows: GAGVSQSPSNKVTEKGKDVELRCDPISGHTALYWYRQSLGQGLEFLIYFQGNSAPDKSGLPSDRFSAERTGGSVSTLTIQRTQQEDSAVYLCASSLTSGGMETQYFGPGTRLLVL.

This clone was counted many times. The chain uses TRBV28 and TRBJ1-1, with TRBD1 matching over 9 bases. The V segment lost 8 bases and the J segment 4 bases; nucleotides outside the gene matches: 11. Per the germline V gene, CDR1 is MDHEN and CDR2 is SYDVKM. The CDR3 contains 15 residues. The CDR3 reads CASPPPTGGGTEAFF. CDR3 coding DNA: TGTGCCAGCCCACCCCCCACAGGGGGCGGCACTGAAGCTTTCTTT.

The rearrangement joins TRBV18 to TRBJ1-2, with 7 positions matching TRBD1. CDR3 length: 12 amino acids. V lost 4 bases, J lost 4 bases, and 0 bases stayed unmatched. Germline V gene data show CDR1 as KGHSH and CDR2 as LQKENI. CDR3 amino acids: CASSRDSYGYTF. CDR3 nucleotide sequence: TGTGCCAGCTCACGGGACAGCTATGGCTACACCTTC.

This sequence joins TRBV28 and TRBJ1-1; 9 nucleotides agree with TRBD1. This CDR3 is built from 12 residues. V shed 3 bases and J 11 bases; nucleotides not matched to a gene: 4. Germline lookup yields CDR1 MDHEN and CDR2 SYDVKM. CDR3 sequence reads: CASSLTGGWAFF. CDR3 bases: TGTGCCAGCAGTTTGACAGGGGGGTGGGCTTTCTTT.

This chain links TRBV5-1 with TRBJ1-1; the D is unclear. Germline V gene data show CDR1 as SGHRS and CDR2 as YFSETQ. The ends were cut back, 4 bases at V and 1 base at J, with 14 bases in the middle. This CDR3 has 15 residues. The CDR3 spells CASSIDGWRNTEAFF. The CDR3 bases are TGCGCCAGCAGCATAGACGGGTGGAGGAACACTGAAGCTTTCTTT.

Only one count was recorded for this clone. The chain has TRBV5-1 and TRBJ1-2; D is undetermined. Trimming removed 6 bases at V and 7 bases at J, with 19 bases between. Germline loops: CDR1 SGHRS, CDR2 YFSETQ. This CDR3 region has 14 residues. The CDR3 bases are TGCGCCAGCATCGGGCAGGCGGGGAGTGGTGGCTACACCTTC. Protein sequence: CASIGQAGSGGYTF.

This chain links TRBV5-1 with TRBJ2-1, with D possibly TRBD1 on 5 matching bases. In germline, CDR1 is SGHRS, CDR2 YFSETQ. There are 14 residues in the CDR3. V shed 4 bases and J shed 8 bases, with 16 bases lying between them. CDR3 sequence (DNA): TGCGCCAGCAGCCCCCGGCCTTTCAGGGATGAGCAGTTCTTC. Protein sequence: CASSPRPFRDEQFF.

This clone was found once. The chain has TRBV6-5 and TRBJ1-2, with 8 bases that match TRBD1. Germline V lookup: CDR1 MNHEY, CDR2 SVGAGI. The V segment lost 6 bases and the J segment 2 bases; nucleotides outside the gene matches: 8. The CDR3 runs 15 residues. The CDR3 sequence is CASRLTGAPNYGYTF. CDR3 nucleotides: TGTGCCAGCAGATTGACAGGGGCTCCCAACTATGGCTACACCTTC.

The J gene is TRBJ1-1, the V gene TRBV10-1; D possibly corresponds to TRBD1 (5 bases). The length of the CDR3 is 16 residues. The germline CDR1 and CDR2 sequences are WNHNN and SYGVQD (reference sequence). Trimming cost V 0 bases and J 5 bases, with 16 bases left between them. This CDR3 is CASSESRYRGGTEAFF. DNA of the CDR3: TGCGCCAGCAGTGAGTCGAGGTATCGGGGGGGGACTGAAGCTTTCTTT.

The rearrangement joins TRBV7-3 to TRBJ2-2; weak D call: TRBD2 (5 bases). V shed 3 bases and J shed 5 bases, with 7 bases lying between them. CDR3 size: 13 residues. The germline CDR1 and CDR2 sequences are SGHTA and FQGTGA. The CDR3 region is CASSFRGTGELFF. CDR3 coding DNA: TGTGCCAGCAGCTTCAGAGGGACCGGGGAGCTGTTTTTT.

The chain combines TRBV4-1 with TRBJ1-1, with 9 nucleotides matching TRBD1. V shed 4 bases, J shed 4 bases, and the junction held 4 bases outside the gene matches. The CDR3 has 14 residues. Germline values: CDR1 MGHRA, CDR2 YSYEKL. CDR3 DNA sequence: TGCGCCAGCAGCCCACAGGGGGCAGGCACTGAAGCTTTCTTT. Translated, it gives CASSPQGAGTEAFF.

The chain's CDR3 is CASSWLAGGYNEQFF. The DNA of the CDR3 is TGCGCCAGCAGCTGGCTGGCGGGTGGCTATAATGAGCAGTTCTTC. The V call is TRBV5-1, the J call TRBJ2-1; D is perhaps TRBD2 (5 bases). Per germline, CDR1 SGHRS and CDR2 YFSETQ. CDR3 size: 15 residues. Trimming left V 3 bases short and J 7 bases short, with 17 bases between.